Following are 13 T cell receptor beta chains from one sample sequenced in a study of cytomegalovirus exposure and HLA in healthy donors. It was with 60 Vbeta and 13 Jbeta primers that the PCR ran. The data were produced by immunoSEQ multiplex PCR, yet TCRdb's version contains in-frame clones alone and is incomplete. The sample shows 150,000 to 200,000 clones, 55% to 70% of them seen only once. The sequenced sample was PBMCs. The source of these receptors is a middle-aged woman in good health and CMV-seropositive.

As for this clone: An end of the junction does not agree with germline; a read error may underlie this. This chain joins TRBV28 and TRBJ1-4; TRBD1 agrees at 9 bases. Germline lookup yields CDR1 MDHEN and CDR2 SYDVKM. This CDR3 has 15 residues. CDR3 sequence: CASSSFGGGQGSQVF. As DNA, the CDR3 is TGTGCCAGCAGTTCCTTCGGTGGGGGACAGGGAAGTCAAGTTTTT. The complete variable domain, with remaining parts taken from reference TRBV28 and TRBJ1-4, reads DVKVTQSSRYLVKRTGEKVFLECVQDMDHENMFWYRQDPGLGLRLIYFSYDVKMKEKGDIPEGYSVSREKKERFSLILESASTNQTSMYLCASSSFGGGQGSQVFGSGTQLSVL.

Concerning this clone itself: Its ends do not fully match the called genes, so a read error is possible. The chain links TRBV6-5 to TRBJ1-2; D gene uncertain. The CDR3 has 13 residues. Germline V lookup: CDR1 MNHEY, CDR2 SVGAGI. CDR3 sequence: CASSYDENYGYPF. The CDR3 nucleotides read TGTGCCAGCAGTTATGACGAGAACTATGGCTACCCCTTC.

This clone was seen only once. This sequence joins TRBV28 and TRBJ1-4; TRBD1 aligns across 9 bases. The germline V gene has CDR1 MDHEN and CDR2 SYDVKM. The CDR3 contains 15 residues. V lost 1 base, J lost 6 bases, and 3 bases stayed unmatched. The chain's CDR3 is CASSLFGQGYEKLFF. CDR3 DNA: TGTGCCAGCAGTTTATTTGGACAGGGGTATGAAAAACTGTTTTTT.

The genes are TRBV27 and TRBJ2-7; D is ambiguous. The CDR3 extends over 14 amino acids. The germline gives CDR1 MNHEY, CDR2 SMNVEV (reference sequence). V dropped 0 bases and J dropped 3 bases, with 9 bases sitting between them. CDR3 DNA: TGTGCCAGCAGTTTATCGATACCAGGCTACGAGCAGTACTTC. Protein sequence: CASSLSIPGYEQYF.

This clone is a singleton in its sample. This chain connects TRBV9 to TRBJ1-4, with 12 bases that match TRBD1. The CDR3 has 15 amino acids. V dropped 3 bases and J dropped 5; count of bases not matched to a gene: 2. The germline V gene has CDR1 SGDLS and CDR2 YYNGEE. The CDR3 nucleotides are TGTGCCAGCAGCGAAGGGACAGGGGGCAATGAAAAACTGTTTTTT. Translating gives CASSEGTGGNEKLFF.

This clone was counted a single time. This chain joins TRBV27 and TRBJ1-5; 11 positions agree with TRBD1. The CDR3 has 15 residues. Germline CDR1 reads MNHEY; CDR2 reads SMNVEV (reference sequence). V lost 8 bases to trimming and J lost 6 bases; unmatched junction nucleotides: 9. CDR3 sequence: CASRSGQGAGQPQHF. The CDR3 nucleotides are TGTGCCAGCCGTTCCGGACAGGGGGCGGGTCAGCCCCAGCATTTT.

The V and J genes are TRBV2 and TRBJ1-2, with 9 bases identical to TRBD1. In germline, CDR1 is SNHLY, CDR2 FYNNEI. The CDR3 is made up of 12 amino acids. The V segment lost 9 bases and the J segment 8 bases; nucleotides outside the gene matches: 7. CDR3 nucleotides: TGTGCCAGTAAACAGGGGGCAGAAGGCTACACCTTC. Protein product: CASKQGAEGYTF.

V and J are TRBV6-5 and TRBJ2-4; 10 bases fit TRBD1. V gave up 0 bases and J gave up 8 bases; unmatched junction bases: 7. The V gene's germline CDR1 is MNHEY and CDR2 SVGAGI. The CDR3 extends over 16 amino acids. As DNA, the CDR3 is TGTGCCAGCAGTTACTCTATTGGACAGGGGGGTGACATTCAGTACTTC. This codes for CASSYSIGQGGDIQYF.

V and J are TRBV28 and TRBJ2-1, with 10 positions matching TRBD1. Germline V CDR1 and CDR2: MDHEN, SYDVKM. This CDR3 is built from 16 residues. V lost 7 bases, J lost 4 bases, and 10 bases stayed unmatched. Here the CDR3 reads CASNVMGQGRYNEQFF. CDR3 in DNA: TGTGCCAGCAATGTCATGGGACAGGGGAGATACAATGAGCAGTTCTTC.

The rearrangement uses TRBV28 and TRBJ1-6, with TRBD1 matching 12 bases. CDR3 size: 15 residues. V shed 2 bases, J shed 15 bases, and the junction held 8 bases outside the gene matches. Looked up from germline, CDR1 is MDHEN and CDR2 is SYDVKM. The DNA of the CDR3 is TGTGCCAGCAGTTTACGGGACAGGGGGCGTCTGATCCTCCACTTT. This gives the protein CASSLRDRGRLILHF. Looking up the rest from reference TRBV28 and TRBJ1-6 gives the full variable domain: DVKVTQSSRYLVKRTGEKVFLECVQDMDHENMFWYRQDPGLGLRLIYFSYDVKMKEKGDIPEGYSVSREKKERFSLILESASTNQTSMYLCASSLRDRGRLILHFGNGTRLTVT.

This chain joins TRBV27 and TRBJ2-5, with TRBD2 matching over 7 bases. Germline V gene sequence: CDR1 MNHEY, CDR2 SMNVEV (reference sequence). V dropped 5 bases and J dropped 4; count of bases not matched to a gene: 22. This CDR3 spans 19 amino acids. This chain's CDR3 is CASSLTYYGEKSGGETQYF. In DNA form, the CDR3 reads TGTGCCAGCAGTCTTACCTATTACGGAGAAAAATCGGGAGGAGAGACCCAGTACTTC.

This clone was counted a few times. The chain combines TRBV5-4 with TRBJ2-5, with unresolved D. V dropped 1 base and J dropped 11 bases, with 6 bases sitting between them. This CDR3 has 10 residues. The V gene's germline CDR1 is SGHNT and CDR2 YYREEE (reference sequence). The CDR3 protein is CASSLKEQYF. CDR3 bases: TGTGCCAGCAGCTTGAAGGAGCAGTACTTC. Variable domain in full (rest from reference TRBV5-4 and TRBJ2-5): ETGVTQSPTHLIKTRGQQVTLRCSSQSGHNTVSWYQQALGQGPQFIFQYYREEENGRGNFPPRFSGLQFPNYSSELNVNALELDDSALYLCASSLKEQYFGPGTRLLVL.

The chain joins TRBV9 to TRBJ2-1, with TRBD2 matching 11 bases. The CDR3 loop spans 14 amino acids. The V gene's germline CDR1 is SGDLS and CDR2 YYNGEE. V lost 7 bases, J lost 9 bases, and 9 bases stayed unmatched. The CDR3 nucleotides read TGTGCCAGCGGGCCGACTAGCGGGAACGTTGAGCAGTTCTTC. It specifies CASGPTSGNVEQFF.